The clone carrying this T cell receptor beta chain was seen a few times. This specimen comes from a study of blood T cell repertoires in COVID-19. V was pared by 4 bases and J by 7 bases, with 12 bases of the junction left unmatched. The V gene's germline CDR1 is SGHDT and CDR2 YYEEEE. This CDR3 comprises 15 residues. Seattle participants joined during active infection and were tracked over time. Libraries were prepared by immunoSEQ multiplex PCR; TCRdb keeps only in-frame clonotypes and omits some of them. The repertoire holds 55,000 to 70,000 clones, with about 90% as singletons. The sequence came from a woman older than 75 with COVID-19, enrolled during active disease. This chain links TRBV5-6 with TRBJ2-3, with 7 bases that match TRBD2. Specimen: peripheral blood. CDR3 protein: CASSLRDYPRNTQYF. Here the CDR3 DNA reads TGTGCCAGCAGCCTGCGGGACTACCCCAGGAATACGCAGTATTTT. Using reference TRBV5-6 and TRBJ2-3 for the parts outside the CDR3, the full variable domain is DAGVTQSPTHLIKTRGQQVTLRCSPKSGHDTVSWYQQALGQGPQFIFQYYEEEERQRGNFPDRFSGHQFPNYSSELNVNALLLGDSALYLCASSLRDYPRNTQYFGPGTRLTVL.